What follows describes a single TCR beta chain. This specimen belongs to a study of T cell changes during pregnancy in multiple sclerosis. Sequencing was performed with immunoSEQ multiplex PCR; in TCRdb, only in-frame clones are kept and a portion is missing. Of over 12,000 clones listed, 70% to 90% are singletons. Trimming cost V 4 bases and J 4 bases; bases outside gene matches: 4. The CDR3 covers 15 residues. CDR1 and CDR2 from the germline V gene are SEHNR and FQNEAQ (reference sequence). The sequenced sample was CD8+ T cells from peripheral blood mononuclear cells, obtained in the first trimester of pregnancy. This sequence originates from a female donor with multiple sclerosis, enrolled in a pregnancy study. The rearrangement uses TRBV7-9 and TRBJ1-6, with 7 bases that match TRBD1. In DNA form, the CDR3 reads TGTGCCAGCAGCTCCGACAGGGAGTATAATTCACCCCTCCACTTT. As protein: CASSSDREYNSPLHF.